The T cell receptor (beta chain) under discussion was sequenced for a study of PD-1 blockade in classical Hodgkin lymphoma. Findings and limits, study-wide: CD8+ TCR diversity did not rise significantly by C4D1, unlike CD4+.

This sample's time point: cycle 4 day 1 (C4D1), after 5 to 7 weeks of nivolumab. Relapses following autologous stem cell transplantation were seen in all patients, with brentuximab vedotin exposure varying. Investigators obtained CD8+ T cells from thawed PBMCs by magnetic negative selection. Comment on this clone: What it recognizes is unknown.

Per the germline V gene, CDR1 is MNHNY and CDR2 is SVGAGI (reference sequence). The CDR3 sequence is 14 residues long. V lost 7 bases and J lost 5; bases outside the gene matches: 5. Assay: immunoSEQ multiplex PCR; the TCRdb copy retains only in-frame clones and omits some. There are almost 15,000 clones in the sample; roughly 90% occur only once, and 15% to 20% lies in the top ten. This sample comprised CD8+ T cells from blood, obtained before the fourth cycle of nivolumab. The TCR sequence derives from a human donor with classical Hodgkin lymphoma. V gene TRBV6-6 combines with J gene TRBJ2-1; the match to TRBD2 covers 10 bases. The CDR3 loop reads CASIHGLADNEQFF. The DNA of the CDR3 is TGTGCCAGCATTCACGGACTAGCGGACAATGAGCAGTTCTTC.